This T cell receptor (beta chain) is from a study of T cell repertoires in ileal Crohn's disease. Study details: Surgery for a complication: stricturing in 61%, penetrating in about 39%. Study-wide results and limits: Every patient over 26.8% clonality showed endoscopic recurrence. Clonal expansions were more frequent in active smokers than non-smokers at surgery. High-frequency clones were more common in sorted CD8 than CD4 cells.

About this clone itself: As yet, its antigen is unknown.

TCRdb's table, derived via immunoSEQ multiplex PCR, lists solely in-frame clones and lacks some. The sample consists of roughly 20,000 clones, 72% of them appearing once. The CDR3 totals 16 residues. Trimming left V 1 base short and J 0 bases short, with 11 bases between. The germline CDR1 and CDR2 sequences are SGHRS and YFSETQ. The time point was: neoterminal ileum biopsy at postoperative endoscopy, about 6 months after surgery. What was sequenced was ileal tissue. The source of this sequence is an adult with Crohn's disease. This rearrangement joins TRBV5-1 to TRBJ2-1; TRBD1 might be the D (6 bases). CDR3 sequence: CASSLNRESSYNEQFF. DNA of the CDR3: TGCGCCAGCAGCTTGAACAGGGAGAGCTCCTACAATGAGCAGTTCTTC.